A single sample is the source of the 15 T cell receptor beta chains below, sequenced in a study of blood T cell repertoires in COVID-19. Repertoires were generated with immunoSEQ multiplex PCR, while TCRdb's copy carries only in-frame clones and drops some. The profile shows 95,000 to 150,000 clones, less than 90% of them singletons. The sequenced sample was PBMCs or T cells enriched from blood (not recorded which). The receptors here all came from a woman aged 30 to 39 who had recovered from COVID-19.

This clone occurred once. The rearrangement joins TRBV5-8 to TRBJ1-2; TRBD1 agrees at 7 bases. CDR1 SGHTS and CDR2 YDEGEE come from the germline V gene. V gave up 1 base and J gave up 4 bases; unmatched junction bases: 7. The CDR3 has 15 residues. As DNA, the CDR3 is TGTGCCAGCAGCTTGAAGGACAGGATGGGCTATGGCTACACCTTC. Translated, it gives CASSLKDRMGYGYTF. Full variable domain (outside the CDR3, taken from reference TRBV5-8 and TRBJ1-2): EAGVTQSPTHLIKTRGQQATLRCSPISGHTSVYWYQQALGLGLQFLLWYDEGEERNRGNFPPRFSGRQFPNYSSELNVNALELEDSALYLCASSLKDRMGYGYTFGSGTRLTVV.

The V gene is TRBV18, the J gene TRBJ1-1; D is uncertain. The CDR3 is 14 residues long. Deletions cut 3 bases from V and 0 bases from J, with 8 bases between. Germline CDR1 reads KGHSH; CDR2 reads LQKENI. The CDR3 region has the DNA TGTGCCAGCTCACCGGCAGGAATGAACACTGAAGCTTTCTTT. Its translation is CASSPAGMNTEAFF.

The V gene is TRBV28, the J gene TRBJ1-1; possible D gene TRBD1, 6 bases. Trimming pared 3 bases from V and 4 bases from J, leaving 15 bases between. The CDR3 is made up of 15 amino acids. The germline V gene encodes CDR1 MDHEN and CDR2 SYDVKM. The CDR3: CASSFQGQLPTEAFF. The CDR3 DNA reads TGTGCCAGCAGTTTTCAAGGACAGCTGCCCACTGAAGCTTTCTTT.

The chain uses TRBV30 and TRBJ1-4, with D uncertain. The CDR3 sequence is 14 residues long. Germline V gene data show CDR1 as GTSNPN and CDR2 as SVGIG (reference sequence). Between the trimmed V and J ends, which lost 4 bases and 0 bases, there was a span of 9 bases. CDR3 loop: CAWMAAATNEKLFF. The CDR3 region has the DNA TGTGCCTGGATGGCGGCCGCAACTAATGAAAAACTGTTTTTT.

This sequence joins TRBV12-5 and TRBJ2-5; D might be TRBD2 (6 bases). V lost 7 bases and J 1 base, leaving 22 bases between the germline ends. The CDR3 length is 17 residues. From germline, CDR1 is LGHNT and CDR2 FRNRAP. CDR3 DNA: TGTGCTAGTGCCTCCGGGGAGCGTCTCGGGGGCCAAGAGACCCAGTACTTC. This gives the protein CASASGERLGGQETQYF. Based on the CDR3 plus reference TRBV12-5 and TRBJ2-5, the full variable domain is DARVTQTPRHKVTEMGQEVTMRCQPILGHNTVFWYRQTMMQGLELLAYFRNRAPLDDSGMPKDRFSAEMPDATLATLKIQPSEPRDSAVYFCASASGERLGGQETQYFGPGTRLLVL.

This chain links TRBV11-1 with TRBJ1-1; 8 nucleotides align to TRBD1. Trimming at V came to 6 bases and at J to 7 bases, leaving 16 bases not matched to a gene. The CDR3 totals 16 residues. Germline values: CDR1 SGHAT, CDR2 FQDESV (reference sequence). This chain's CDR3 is CASRFGSGTGGGEAFF. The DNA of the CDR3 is TGTGCCAGCAGATTTGGATCCGGGACAGGAGGCGGTGAAGCTTTCTTT. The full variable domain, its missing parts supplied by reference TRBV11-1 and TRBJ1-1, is EAEVAQSPRYKITEKSQAVAFWCDPISGHATLYWYRQILGQGPELLVQFQDESVVDDSQLPKDRFSAERLKGVDSTLKIQPAELGDSAMYLCASRFGSGTGGGEAFFGQGTRLTVV.

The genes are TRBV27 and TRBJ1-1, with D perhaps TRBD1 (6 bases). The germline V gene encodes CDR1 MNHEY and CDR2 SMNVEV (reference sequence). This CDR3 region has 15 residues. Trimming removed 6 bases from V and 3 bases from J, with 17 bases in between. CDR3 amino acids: CASRRAGGVDTEAFF. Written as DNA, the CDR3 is TGTGCCAGCAGACGTGCTGGGGGCGTGGACACTGAAGCTTTCTTT.

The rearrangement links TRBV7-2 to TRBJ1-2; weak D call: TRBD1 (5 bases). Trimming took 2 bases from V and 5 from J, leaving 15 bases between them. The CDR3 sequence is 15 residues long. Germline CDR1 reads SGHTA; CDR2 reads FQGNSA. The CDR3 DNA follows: TGTGCCAGCAGCTTATCCGGGGGTATAGAATATGGCTACACCTTC. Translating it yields CASSLSGGIEYGYTF.

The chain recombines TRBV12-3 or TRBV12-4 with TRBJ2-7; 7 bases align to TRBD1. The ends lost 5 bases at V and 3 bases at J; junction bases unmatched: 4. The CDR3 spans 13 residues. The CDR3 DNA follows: TGTGCCAGCAGTCCGGGACAGCACTACGAGCAGTACTTC. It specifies CASSPGQHYEQYF.

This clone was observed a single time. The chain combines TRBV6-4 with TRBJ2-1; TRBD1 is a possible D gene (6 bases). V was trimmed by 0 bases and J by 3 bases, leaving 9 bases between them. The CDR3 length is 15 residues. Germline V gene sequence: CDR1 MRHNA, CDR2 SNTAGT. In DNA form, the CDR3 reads TGTGCCAGCAGTGACTCGGCAGGGGACTACAATGAGCAGTTCTTC. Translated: CASSDSAGDYNEQFF.

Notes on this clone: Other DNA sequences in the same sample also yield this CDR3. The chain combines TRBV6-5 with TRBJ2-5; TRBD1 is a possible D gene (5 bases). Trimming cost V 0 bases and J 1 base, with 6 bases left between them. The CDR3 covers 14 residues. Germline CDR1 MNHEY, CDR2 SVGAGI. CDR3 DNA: TGTGCCAGCAGTTACTCCCAGGGCCAAGAGACCCAGTACTTC. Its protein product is CASSYSQGQETQYF.

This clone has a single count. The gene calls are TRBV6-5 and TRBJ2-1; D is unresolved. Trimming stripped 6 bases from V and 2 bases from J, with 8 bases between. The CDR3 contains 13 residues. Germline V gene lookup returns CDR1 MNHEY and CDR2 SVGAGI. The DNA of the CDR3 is TGTGCCAGCAGGAGAGAGGCCTACAATGAGCAGTTCTTC. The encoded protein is CASRREAYNEQFF.

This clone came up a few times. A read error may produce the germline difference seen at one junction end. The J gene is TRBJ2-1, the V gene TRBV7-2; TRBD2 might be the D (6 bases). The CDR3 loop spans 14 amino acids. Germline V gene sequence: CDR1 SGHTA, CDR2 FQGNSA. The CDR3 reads CASSLSPSGGNPIF. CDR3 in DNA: TGTGCCAGCAGCCTTAGCCCTTCTGGCGGGAACCCGATCTTC.

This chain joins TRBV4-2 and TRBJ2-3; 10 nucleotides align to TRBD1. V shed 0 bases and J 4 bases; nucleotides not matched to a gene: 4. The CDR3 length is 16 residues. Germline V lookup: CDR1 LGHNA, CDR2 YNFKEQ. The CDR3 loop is CASSQEGTGAADTQYF. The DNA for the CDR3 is TGTGCCAGCAGCCAAGAAGGGACAGGGGCCGCAGATACGCAGTATTTT.

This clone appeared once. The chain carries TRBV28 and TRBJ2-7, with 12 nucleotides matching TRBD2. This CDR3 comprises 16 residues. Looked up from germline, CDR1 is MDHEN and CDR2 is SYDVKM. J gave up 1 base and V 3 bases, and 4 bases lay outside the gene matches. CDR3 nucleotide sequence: TGTGCCAGCAGTTTGATTGGACTAGCGGGATCCTACGAGCAGTACTTC. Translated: CASSLIGLAGSYEQYF.